In this sample, the clone carrying this TCR beta chain turned up once. Its antigen remains unknown. The entry originates in a study of long-term antiretroviral therapy in people with HIV. Findings and caveats of the study: Those clones which expanded before ART made up the dominant part of the repertoire at all time points. ART was followed by higher diversity that remained below transplant donor controls. For ART adherence, viral resistance and therapy changes, no data were available. Blood dating 2004 to 2017 may reflect older ART regimens.

The CDR3 totals 14 residues. Trimming left V 7 bases short and J 7 bases short, with 14 bases between. Germline lookup yields CDR1 MDHEN and CDR2 SYDVKM. Runs used v3.0 of the immunoSEQ assay and were done at survey level. Method: immunoSEQ multiplex PCR; TCRdb's copy keeps in-frame clones and lacks some. The table lists 25,000 or so clones, about four fifths of them singletons. This receptor was identified in a man aged 18-30 years with HIV. This chain uses TRBV28 with TRBJ1-6, with no clear D. The specimen was unsorted PBMCs, collected 3 years after starting antiretroviral therapy. The CDR3 reads CASKNFPGNSPLHF. CDR3 nucleotide sequence: TGTGCCAGCAAGAATTTTCCAGGAAATTCACCCCTCCACTTT. The full variable domain, its missing parts supplied by reference TRBV28 and TRBJ1-6, is DVKVTQSSRYLVKRTGEKVFLECVQDMDHENMFWYRQDPGLGLRLIYFSYDVKMKEKGDIPEGYSVSREKKERFSLILESASTNQTSMYLCASKNFPGNSPLHFGNGTRLTVT.